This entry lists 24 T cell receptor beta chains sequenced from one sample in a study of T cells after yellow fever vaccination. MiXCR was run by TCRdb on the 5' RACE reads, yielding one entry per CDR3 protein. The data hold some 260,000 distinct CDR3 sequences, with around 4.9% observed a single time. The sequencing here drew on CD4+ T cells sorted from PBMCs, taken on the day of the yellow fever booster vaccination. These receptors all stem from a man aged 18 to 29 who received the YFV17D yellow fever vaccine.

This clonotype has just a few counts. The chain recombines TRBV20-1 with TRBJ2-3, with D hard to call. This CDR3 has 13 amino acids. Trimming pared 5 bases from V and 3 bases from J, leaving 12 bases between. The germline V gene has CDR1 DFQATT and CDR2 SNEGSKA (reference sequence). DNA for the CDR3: TGCAGTGCTGTTGTCGGGCAGACAGATACGCAGTATTTT. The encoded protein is CSAVVGQTDTQYF.

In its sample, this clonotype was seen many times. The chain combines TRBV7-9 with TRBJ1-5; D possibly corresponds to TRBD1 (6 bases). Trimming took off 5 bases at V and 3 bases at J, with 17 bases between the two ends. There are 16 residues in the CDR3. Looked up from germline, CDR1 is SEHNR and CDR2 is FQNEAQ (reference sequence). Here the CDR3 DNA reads TGTGCCAGCAGCGATCCGGGACACGGGATCAATCAGCCCCAGCATTTT. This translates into CASSDPGHGINQPQHF.

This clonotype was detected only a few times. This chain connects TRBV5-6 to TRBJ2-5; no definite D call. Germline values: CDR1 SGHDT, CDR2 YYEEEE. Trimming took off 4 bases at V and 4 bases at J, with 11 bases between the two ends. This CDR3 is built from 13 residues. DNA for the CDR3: TGTGCCAGCAGCCAAGACCACTCAGAGACCCAGTACTTC. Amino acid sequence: CASSQDHSETQYF.

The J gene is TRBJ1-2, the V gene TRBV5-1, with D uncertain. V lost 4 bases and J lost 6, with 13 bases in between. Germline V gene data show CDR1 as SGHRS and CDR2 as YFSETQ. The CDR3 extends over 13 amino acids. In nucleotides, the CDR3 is TGCGCCAGCAGCCCCTCCAGCGGAGATGGCTACACCTTC. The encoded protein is CASSPSSGDGYTF.

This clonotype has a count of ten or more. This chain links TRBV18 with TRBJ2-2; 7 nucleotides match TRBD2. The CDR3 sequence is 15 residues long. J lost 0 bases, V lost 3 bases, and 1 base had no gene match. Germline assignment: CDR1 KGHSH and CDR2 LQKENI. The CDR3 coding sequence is TGTGCCAGCTCACCTGGACTAGCGAACACCGGGGAGCTGTTTTTT. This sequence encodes CASSPGLANTGELFF. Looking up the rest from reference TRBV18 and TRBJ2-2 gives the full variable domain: NAGVMQNPRHLVRRRGQEARLRCSPMKGHSHVYWYRQLPEEGLKFMVYLQKENIIDESGMPKERFSAEFPKEGPSILRIQQVVRGDSAAYFCASSPGLANTGELFFGEGSRLTVL.

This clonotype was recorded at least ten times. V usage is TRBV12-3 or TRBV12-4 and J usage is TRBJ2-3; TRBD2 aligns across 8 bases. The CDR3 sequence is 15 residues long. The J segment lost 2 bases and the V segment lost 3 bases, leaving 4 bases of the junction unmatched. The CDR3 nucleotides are TGTGCCAGCAGTTTCGGGGGGGCCGTCACAGATACGCAGTATTTT. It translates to CASSFGGAVTDTQYF.

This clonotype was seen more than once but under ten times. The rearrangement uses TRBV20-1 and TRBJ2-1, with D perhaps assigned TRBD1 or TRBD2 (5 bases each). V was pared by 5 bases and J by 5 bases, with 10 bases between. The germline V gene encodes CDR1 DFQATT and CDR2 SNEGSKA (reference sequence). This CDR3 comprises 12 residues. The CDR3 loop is CSAAGTHNEQFF. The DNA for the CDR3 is TGCAGTGCTGCCGGGACCCACAATGAGCAGTTCTTC.

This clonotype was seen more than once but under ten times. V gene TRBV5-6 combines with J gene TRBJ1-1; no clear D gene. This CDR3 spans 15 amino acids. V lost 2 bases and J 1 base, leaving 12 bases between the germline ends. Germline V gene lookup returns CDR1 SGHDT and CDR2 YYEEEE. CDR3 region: CASSFLSRRNTEAFF. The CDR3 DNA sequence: TGTGCCAGCAGCTTTCTCTCACGGAGGAACACTGAAGCTTTCTTT.

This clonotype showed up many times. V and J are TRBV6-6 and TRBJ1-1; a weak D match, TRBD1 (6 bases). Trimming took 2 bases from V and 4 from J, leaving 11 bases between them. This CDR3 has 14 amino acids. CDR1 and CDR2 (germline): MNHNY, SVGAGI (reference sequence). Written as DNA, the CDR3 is TGTGCCAGCAGTTACACTCAGGGGATCACTGAAGCTTTCTTT. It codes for CASSYTQGITEAFF.

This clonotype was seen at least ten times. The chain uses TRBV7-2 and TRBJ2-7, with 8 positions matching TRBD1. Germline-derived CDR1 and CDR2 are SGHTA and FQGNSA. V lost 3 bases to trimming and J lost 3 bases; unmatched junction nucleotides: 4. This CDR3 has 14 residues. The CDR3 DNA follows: TGTGCCAGCAGCTTGGACAGGGACCGCTACGAGCAGTACTTC. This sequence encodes CASSLDRDRYEQYF.

CDR3 residues: CASRKTTGVKGYEQYF. The CDR3 DNA follows: TGTGCCAGCAGGAAGACTACGGGGGTTAAGGGCTACGAGCAGTACTTC. The chain has TRBV2 and TRBJ2-7; TRBD2 might be the D (6 bases). V dropped 6 bases and J dropped 3 bases, with 21 bases sitting between them. The germline V gene encodes CDR1 SNHLY and CDR2 FYNNEI. This CDR3 is built from 16 residues.

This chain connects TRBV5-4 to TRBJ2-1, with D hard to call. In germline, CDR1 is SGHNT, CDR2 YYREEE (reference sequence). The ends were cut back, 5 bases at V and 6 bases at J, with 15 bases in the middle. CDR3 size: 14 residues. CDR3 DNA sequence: TGTGCCAGCAGGACCGAAAGGCCGTTCAATGAGCAGTTCTTC. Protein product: CASRTERPFNEQFF.

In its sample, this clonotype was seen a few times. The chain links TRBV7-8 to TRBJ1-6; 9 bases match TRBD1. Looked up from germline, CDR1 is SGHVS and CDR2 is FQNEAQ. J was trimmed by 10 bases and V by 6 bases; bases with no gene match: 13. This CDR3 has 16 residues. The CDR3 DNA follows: TGTGCCAGCAGGCCACCGGGCGGGACAGGGTACTCACCCCTCCACTTT. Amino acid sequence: CASRPPGGTGYSPLHF.

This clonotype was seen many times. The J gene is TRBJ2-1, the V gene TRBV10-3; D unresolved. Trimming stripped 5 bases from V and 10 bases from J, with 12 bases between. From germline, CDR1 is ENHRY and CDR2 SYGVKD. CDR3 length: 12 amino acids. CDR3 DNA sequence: TGTGCCATCAGTCCAATTATGGGGGAGCAGTTCTTC. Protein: CAISPIMGEQFF.

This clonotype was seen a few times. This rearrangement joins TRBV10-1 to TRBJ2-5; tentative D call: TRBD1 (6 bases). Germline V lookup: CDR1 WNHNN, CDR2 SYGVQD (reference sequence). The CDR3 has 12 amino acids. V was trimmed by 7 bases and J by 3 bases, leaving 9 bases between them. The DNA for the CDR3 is TGCGCCAGCATGTCAGGGGAAGAGACCCAGTACTTC. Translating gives CASMSGEETQYF.

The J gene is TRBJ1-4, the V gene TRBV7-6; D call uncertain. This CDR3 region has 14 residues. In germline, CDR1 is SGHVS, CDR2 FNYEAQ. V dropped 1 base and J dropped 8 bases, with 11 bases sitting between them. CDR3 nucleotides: TGTGCCAGCAGCTTAGGGCTGGGCCCCGAAAAACTGTTTTTT. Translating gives CASSLGLGPEKLFF.

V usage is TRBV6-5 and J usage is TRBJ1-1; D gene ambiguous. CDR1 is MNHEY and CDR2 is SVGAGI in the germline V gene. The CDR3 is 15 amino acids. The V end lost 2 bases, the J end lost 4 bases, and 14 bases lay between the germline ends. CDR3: CASSYRATRGTEAFF. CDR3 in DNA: TGTGCCAGCAGTTACAGAGCAACGCGGGGCACTGAAGCTTTCTTT.

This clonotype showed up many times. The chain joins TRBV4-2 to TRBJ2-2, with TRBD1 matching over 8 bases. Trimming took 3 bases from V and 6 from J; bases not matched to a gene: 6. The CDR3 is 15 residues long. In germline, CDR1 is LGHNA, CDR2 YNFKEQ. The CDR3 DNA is TGTGCCAGCAGCCAGGGAGGACAGGGAGCCGGGGAGCTGTTTTTT. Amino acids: CASSQGGQGAGELFF.

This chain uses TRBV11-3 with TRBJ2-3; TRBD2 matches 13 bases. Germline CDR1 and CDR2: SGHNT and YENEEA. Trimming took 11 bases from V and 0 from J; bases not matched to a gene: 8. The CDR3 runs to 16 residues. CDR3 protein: CAGETSGGFSTDTQYF. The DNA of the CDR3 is TGTGCCGGGGAGACTAGCGGGGGGTTCAGCACAGATACGCAGTATTTT.

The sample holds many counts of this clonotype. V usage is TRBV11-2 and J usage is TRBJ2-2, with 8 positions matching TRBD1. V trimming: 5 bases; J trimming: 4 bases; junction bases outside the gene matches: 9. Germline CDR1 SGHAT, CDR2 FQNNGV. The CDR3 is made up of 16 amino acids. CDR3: CASSHRQGWGTGELFF. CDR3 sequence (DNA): TGTGCCAGCAGCCATCGACAGGGGTGGGGCACCGGGGAGCTGTTTTTT.

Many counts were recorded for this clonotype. Here the CDR3 DNA reads TGTGCCAGCAGTTCCCCTCCGACTAGCGGGGCCCTTAATGAGCAGTTCTTC. It translates to CASSSPPTSGALNEQFF. This chain connects TRBV6-6 to TRBJ2-1; 11 bases are a match to TRBD2. The CDR3 contains 17 residues. CDR1 is MNHNY and CDR2 is SVGAGI in the germline V gene (reference sequence). With 4 bases clipped from V and 7 bases from J, the junction kept 12 bases outside the gene matches.

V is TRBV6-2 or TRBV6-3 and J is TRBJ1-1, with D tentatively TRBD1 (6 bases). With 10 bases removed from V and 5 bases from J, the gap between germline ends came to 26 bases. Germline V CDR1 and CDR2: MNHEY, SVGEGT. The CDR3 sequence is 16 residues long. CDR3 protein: CATTRGGTRGRTEAFF. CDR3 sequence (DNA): TGTGCCACAACCCGCGGGGGCACAAGGGGTCGGACTGAAGCTTTCTTT.

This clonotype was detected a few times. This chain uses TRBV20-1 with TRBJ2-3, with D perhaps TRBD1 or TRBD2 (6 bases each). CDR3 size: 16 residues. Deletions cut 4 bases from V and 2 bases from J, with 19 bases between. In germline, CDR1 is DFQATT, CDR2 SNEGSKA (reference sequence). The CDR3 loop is CSANPPGGGPTDTQYF. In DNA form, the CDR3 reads TGCAGTGCTAACCCCCCAGGAGGGGGACCCACAGATACGCAGTATTTT.

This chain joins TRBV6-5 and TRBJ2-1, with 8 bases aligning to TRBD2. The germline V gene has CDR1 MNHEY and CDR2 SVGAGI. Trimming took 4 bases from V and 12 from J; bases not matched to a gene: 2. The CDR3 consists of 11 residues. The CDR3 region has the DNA TGTGCCAGCAGTTCCACTAGCGGGCAGTTCTTC. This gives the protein CASSSTSGQFF.